The 30 T cell receptor beta chains below were found in one sample sequenced in a study of molecular identifiers for immune sequencing clone quantification. TCRdb re-called the PCR reads with MiXCR, one entry per CDR3 protein. The repertoire holds 80,000 to 130,000 distinct CDR3 sequences, with roughly 38% as singletons. The sequenced material came from naive CD8+ T cells from blood, with Jurkat cell RNA spiked in. Subset reported: FACS-sorted CD8+CD4-CCR7+CD45RA+ naive T cells. The origin of the receptors is a human donor in good health. Some libraries in this study had Jurkat cell RNA spiked in.

With respect to this clonotype: Here the CDR3 omits its conserved ending phenylalanine or tryptophan, so a read error is the likely source. V is TRBV24-1 and J is TRBJ1-1; D may be TRBD1 (5 bases). CDR1 is KGHDR, CDR2 SFDVKD, per germline. The CDR3 totals 14 residues. CDR3 DNA sequence: TGTGCCACCAGTGACCCAGCGCTGGACACTGTAGCTTTCTAT. This translates into CATSDPALDTVAFY.

This clonotype was found many times. This rearrangement joins TRBV11-2 to TRBJ2-5; TRBD2 aligns across 11 bases. V shed 1 base, J shed 2 bases, and the junction held 6 bases outside the gene matches. CDR1 and CDR2 from the germline V gene are SGHAT and FQNNGV. The CDR3 runs 17 residues. As DNA, the CDR3 is TGTGCCAGCAGCTTAGGTCTAGCGGGAGGCGCTCAAGAGACCCAGTACTTC. Amino acid sequence: CASSLGLAGGAQETQYF.

Concerning this clonotype: A read error may account for a junction end that differs from germline. The chain links TRBV28 to TRBJ2-7, with 9 bases fitting TRBD2. Per the germline V gene, CDR1 is MDHEN and CDR2 is SYDVKM. The CDR3 contains 17 residues. Written as DNA, the CDR3 is TGTGCCGGCAGTGCCGCTGTTGGGACTAGCATCCTCTACGAGCAGTACTTC. Its protein product is CAGSAAVGTSILYEQYF.

This sequence joins TRBV11-2 and TRBJ2-7; 7 bases are shared with TRBD2. This CDR3 region has 15 residues. Trimming at V came to 1 base and at J to 0 bases, leaving 3 bases not matched to a gene. In germline, CDR1 is SGHAT, CDR2 FQNNGV. DNA of the CDR3: TGTGCCAGCAGCTTAGTAGCGGGCCCCTCCTACGAGCAGTACTTC. The encoded protein is CASSLVAGPSYEQYF.

This clonotype was seen ten or more times. The chain recombines TRBV28 with TRBJ1-6; 8 bases agree with TRBD1. V lost 1 base, J lost 13 bases, and 6 bases stayed unmatched. CDR3 length equals 14 residues. Germline lookup yields CDR1 MDHEN and CDR2 SYDVKM. CDR3 sequence reads: CASSLLGTGVPLHF. The CDR3 DNA is TGTGCCAGCAGTTTATTGGGGACAGGCGTCCCCCTCCACTTT.

Concerning this clonotype itself: This may be a read error: a much more frequent sequence differs by one nucleotide. This chain uses TRBV7-6 with TRBJ1-1; 10 nucleotides line up with TRBD1. The CDR3 totals 16 residues. The germline gives CDR1 SGHVS, CDR2 FNYEAQ. The CDR3 spells CAGSLGTGDGYTEAFF. The DNA for the CDR3 is TGTGCCGGCAGCTTAGGGACAGGGGACGGGTACACTGAAGCTTTCTTT.

Details on this clonotype: Given a much more abundant clone one base away, this may be a read error. V gene TRBV7-2 combines with J gene TRBJ1-4; no reliable D call. CDR1 and CDR2 from the germline V gene are SGHTA and FQGNSA. CDR3 length equals 12 residues. Here the CDR3 reads CASSFTGEKLLF. CDR3 coding DNA: TGTGCCAGCAGCTTCACGGGTGAAAAACTGTTATTT.

This clonotype was seen many times. The chain couples TRBV10-3 to TRBJ2-1; 8 nucleotides agree with TRBD2. CDR3 length: 13 residues. Germline V gives CDR1 ENHRY, CDR2 SYGVKD. The trim removed 4 bases at V and 9 bases at J, leaving 5 bases unmatched. The CDR3 loop is CAISALAGREQFF. CDR3 coding DNA: TGTGCCATCAGTGCTCTAGCGGGTCGTGAGCAGTTCTTC.

This clonotype was detected ten times or more. An end of the junction does not agree with germline; a read error may underlie this. This chain connects TRBV28 to TRBJ2-5; D is possibly TRBD1 (6 bases). Germline lookup yields CDR1 MDHEN and CDR2 SYDVKM. The CDR3 sequence is 14 residues long. The CDR3, as DNA: TGTGCCAGCACCAATGACAGGACCCCATGGACCCAGCACTTC. Encoded protein: CASTNDRTPWTQHF.

The chain joins TRBV2 to TRBJ2-4, with D possibly matching TRBD1 (5 bases). The CDR3 contains 16 residues. CDR1 and CDR2 from the germline V gene are SNHLY and FYNNEI. Trimming removed 1 base at V and 0 bases at J, with 10 bases between. CDR3 DNA: TGTGCCAGCAGTGAAGAAGGGGCCCTAGCCAAAAACATTCAGTACTTC. Amino acid sequence: CASSEEGALAKNIQYF.

A note on this clonotype: One end of the junction does not line up with germline, which may come from a read error. The V and J genes are TRBV12-3 or TRBV12-4 and TRBJ2-4; D unresolved. This CDR3 is built from 15 residues. CDR3 DNA sequence: TGTGCCAGCAGTCCCCGCCCTAGGGCCCCCAACAATCAGTACTTC. Residues: CASSPRPRAPNNQYF.

V and J are TRBV6-9 and TRBJ2-1; D unresolved. The V gene's germline CDR1 is MNHGY and CDR2 SVAAGI. The ends were cut back, 8 bases at V and 8 bases at J, with 19 bases in the middle. The CDR3 has 14 amino acids. The CDR3 region is CASGSTDRADEQFF. The CDR3 region has the DNA TGTGCCAGCGGTTCAACGGACCGAGCCGATGAGCAGTTCTTC.

In the case of this clonotype: A read error may explain this, as a much larger clone is one base away. The CDR3 DNA reads TGTGCCAGCACAGATTCCTGCAATCAGCCCCAGCATTTT. Its protein is CASTDSCNQPQHF. The chain combines TRBV6-2 or TRBV6-3 with TRBJ1-5; the D is unclear. In germline, CDR1 is MNHEY, CDR2 SVGEGT. This CDR3 has 13 amino acids. V gave up 7 bases and J gave up 2 bases, with 9 bases separating them.

Worth noting for this clonotype: This may stem from a read error, because a much larger clone lies one nucleotide away. This chain connects TRBV6-2 or TRBV6-3 to TRBJ1-5; D is ambiguous. The germline V gene encodes CDR1 MNHEY and CDR2 SVGEGT. There are 15 residues in the CDR3. The CDR3 sequence: CASRLRTGSNLPQHF. CDR3 nucleotide sequence: TGTGCCAGCAGACTCAGGACCGGGTCCAATCTGCCCCAGCATTTT.

This clonotype showed up many times. The CDR3 spells CASSLALVVTEAFF. The DNA for the CDR3 is TGTGCCAGCAGCTTAGCCCTTGTCGTCACTGAAGCTTTCTTT. The V gene is TRBV7-9, the J gene TRBJ1-1; D not resolved. Germline values: CDR1 SEHNR, CDR2 FQNEAQ (reference sequence). V lost 0 bases to trimming and J lost 4 bases, with 9 bases between them. CDR3 size: 14 residues.

Ten or more counts support this clonotype. This rearrangement joins TRBV7-8 to TRBJ1-1; the match to TRBD1 covers 8 bases. The CDR3 is 16 amino acids. V gave up 3 bases and J gave up 3 bases; unmatched junction bases: 9. Germline-derived CDR1 and CDR2 are SGHVS and FQNEAQ. CDR3 sequence reads: CASSLTGQGFDTEAFF. CDR3 in DNA: TGTGCCAGCAGCTTGACAGGACAGGGATTTGACACTGAAGCTTTCTTT.

The rearrangement joins TRBV12-3 or TRBV12-4 to TRBJ2-1; D may correspond to TRBD1 or TRBD2 (5 bases each). The germline V and J ends were trimmed by 7 bases and 4 bases, with 20 bases remaining between them. The CDR3 is 16 residues long. CDR3 sequence: CASTNSWVGVYNEQFF. The CDR3, as DNA: TGTGCCAGCACCAACTCGTGGGTGGGGGTTTACAATGAGCAGTTCTTC.

The table lists this clonotype with a few counts. V gene TRBV12-3 or TRBV12-4 combines with J gene TRBJ1-5; 11 bases match TRBD1. After removal of 3 bases from V and 2 bases from J, the junction contained 3 bases not matched to a gene. The CDR3 is 16 residues long. The CDR3 loop reads CASSFPGQGGNQPQHF. The DNA of the CDR3 is TGTGCCAGCAGTTTCCCGGGACAGGGGGGCAATCAGCCCCAGCATTTT.

DNA for the CDR3: TGTGCCAGCAGCCAAGTGGGCAGGGCGGACTATGGCTACACCTTC. Translation: CASSQVGRADYGYTF. J is TRBJ1-2 and V is TRBV14, with D maybe TRBD1 (5 bases). The CDR3 runs 15 residues. With 1 base removed from V and 3 bases from J, the gap between germline ends came to 12 bases. Germline values: CDR1 SGHDN, CDR2 FVKESK.

This clonotype was counted a few times. This chain uses TRBV29-1 with TRBJ2-1; perhaps D is TRBD1 or TRBD2 (5 bases each). The germline CDR1 and CDR2 sequences are SQVTM and ANQGSEA. The germline V and J ends were trimmed by 6 bases and 7 bases, with 16 bases remaining between them. The CDR3 runs 13 residues. Written as DNA, the CDR3 is TGCAGCGTGCCCGGACATACGGGAAATGAGCAGTTCTTC. It encodes CSVPGHTGNEQFF.

The chain links TRBV19 to TRBJ2-1, with TRBD2 identical over 7 bases. The trim removed 3 bases at V and 2 bases at J, leaving 10 bases unmatched. The germline CDR1 and CDR2 sequences are LNHDA and SQIVND (reference sequence). This CDR3 comprises 17 residues. The CDR3 bases are TGTGCCAGTAGTATCGGATTGGCTCTAGCGGCCTACAATGAGCAGTTCTTC. It is translated as CASSIGLALAAYNEQFF.

This clonotype has a count of ten or more. DNA for the CDR3: TGTGCCAGCAGCTTAGTATCCGAACCAACCTACGAGCAGTACTTC. Protein sequence: CASSLVSEPTYEQYF. The chain uses TRBV7-2 and TRBJ2-7; D uncertain. This CDR3 is 15 amino acids long. The germline gives CDR1 SGHTA, CDR2 FQGNSA. The V and J ends lost 1 base and 2 bases respectively, with 12 bases between them.

Details on this clonotype: This may stem from a read error, because a much larger clone lies one nucleotide away. The V gene is TRBV15, the J gene TRBJ2-3; D is unresolved. Looked up from germline, CDR1 is LNHNV and CDR2 is YYDKDF (reference sequence). The CDR3 sequence is 14 residues long. CDR3 in amino acids: CATSEPLSTDSQYF. CDR3 nucleotides: TGTGCCACCAGCGAACCGCTAAGCACAGATTCGCAGTATTTT.

The chain links TRBV6-5 to TRBJ2-2; TRBD2 matches 7 bases. J gave up 4 bases and V 6 bases, and 2 bases lay outside the gene matches. CDR3 length equals 13 residues. From germline, CDR1 is MNHEY and CDR2 SVGAGI. CDR3 sequence: CASSGGGTGELFF. DNA of the CDR3: TGTGCCAGCAGCGGCGGGGGCACCGGGGAGCTGTTTTTT.

As regards this clonotype: The junction shows a germline mismatch at one end, possibly a read error. The chain combines TRBV7-6 with TRBJ1-4, with a possible D match to TRBD1 (6 bases). Germline V gives CDR1 SGHVS, CDR2 FNYEAQ. This CDR3 contains 17 residues. CDR3 amino acids: CACSIDPGHRINEKLFF. CDR3 coding DNA: TGTGCCTGCAGCATAGACCCGGGACACCGGATTAATGAAAAACTGTTTTTT.

V and J are TRBV28 and TRBJ2-5, with TRBD1 matching over 9 bases. CDR3 size: 17 residues. In germline, CDR1 is MDHEN, CDR2 SYDVKM. Unmatched junction bases numbered 9, after V lost 2 bases and J lost 2 bases. CDR3 protein: CASSLPLTGGEQETQYF. CDR3 DNA sequence: TGTGCCAGCAGTTTACCCTTGACAGGGGGAGAACAAGAGACCCAGTACTTC.

In regard to this clonotype: Being one base from a much bigger clone, this may be a read error. J is TRBJ1-1 and V is TRBV7-9; D remains ambiguous. The CDR3 sequence is 11 residues long. CDR1 and CDR2 from the germline V gene are SEHNR and FQNEAQ (reference sequence). CDR3 residues: CASSSGTEAIF. As DNA, the CDR3 is TGTGCCAGCAGCTCCGGCACTGAAGCTATCTTT.

In this sample, this clonotype turned up many times. This chain joins TRBV7-8 and TRBJ2-4; no clear D. This CDR3 has 16 amino acids. Per germline, CDR1 SGHVS and CDR2 FQNEAQ. The ends were cut back, 5 bases at V and 0 bases at J, with 14 bases in the middle. As DNA, the CDR3 is TGTGCCAGCAGCCCCCTCCGGGCTCTAGCCAAAAACATTCAGTACTTC. Protein sequence: CASSPLRALAKNIQYF.

Ten or more counts support this clonotype. J is TRBJ2-3 and V is TRBV5-5; 14 bases line up with TRBD2. Germline CDR1 reads SGHKS; CDR2 reads YYEKEE (reference sequence). The junction had 8 bases not matched to a gene; V was cut back by 5 bases and J by 3 bases. This CDR3 is 17 amino acids long. The chain's CDR3 is CASRGLAGGVGTDTQYF. In DNA, the CDR3 is TGTGCCAGCAGAGGACTAGCGGGAGGTGTGGGGACAGATACGCAGTATTTT.

In its sample, this clonotype was seen a few times. The J gene is TRBJ2-2, the V gene TRBV19; the match to TRBD2 covers 13 bases. Germline lookup yields CDR1 LNHDA and CDR2 SQIVND (reference sequence). V shed 10 bases and J 6 bases; nucleotides not matched to a gene: 11. The CDR3 consists of 16 residues. CDR3 region: CATTLAGGLGAGELFF. The CDR3 nucleotides read TGTGCCACCACACTAGCGGGAGGGCTGGGGGCCGGGGAGCTGTTTTTT.